Following are 26 T cell receptor beta chains from one sample sequenced in a study of HIV-infected children after antiretroviral therapy interruption. RNA-based 3' RACE libraries used unique molecular identifiers. MiXCR was run by TCRdb on the 3' RACE reads, yielding one entry per CDR3 protein. The top ten clones hold over 0.65% of a sample with about 50,000 distinct CDR3 sequences, 3.5% to 5% of them seen once. The treatment here: PENTA 11 planned treatment interruption arm or continuous ART arm. The sample here was CD45RA+ CD4+ T cells from PBMCs, pooled from several time points, taken from a donor given antiretroviral therapy, either interrupted or continuous. As to subset: naive CD4+ CD45RA+ CD45RO- T cells. These receptors all stem from a pool of human donors with HIV.

This clonotype was counted only a few times. This sequence joins TRBV2 and TRBJ2-1; 8 nucleotides align to TRBD2. Germline V gene sequence: CDR1 SNHLY, CDR2 FYNNEI. The CDR3 covers 11 residues. With 7 bases clipped from V and 14 bases from J, the junction kept 7 bases outside the gene matches. The CDR3 DNA sequence: TGTGCCAGCAAATTAGCGGGACTGGAGTTCTTC. Translated, it gives CASKLAGLEFF. Full variable domain (rest looked up from reference TRBV2 and TRBJ2-1): EPEVTQTPSHQVTQMGQEVILRCVPISNHLYFYWYRQILGQKVEFLVSFYNNEISEKSEIFDDQFSVERPDGSNFTLKIRSTKLEDSAMYFCASKLAGLEFFGPGTRLTVL.

This clonotype was picked up many times. V gene TRBV3-1 combines with J gene TRBJ2-5, with D unclear. This CDR3 region has 15 residues. The V and J ends lost 1 base and 7 bases respectively, with 16 bases between them. Germline CDR1 reads LGHDT; CDR2 reads YNNKEL (reference sequence). CDR3 sequence: CASSQGFLVKGTQYF. The CDR3 DNA reads as TGTGCCAGCAGCCAAGGATTTTTGGTTAAAGGGACCCAGTACTTC.

Ten or more counts support this clonotype. This rearrangement joins TRBV6-1 to TRBJ2-1, with 9 bases identical to TRBD1. The CDR3 has 12 amino acids. Germline-derived CDR1 and CDR2 are MNHNS and SASEGT. Unmatched junction bases numbered 2, after V lost 1 base and J lost 13 bases. The DNA for the CDR3 is TGTGCCAGCAGTGAAGGACAGGGGGTTCAGTTCTTC. Translation: CASSEGQGVQFF.

This clonotype came up a few times. The chain carries TRBV4-2 and TRBJ2-3; a possible D gene is TRBD2 (5 bases). The CDR3 has 15 amino acids. V lost 0 bases and J 2 bases, leaving 9 bases between the germline ends. Germline V lookup: CDR1 LGHNA, CDR2 YNFKEQ. The CDR3 coding sequence is TGTGCCAGCAGCCAAGACCTAGCTCCCACAGATACGCAGTATTTT. It yields the protein CASSQDLAPTDTQYF.

V gene TRBV5-5 combines with J gene TRBJ1-6; unclear D gene. The CDR3 contains 14 residues. CDR1 and CDR2 (germline): SGHKS, YYEKEE (reference sequence). Trimming took 1 base from V and 8 from J, leaving 10 bases between them. CDR3 DNA: TGTGCCAGCAGCTTGACAGTAGGAGATTCACCCCTCCACTTT. Translating it yields CASSLTVGDSPLHF.

This clonotype was recorded at least ten times. V gene TRBV10-3 combines with J gene TRBJ2-3; 7 positions agree with TRBD1. J lost 1 base, V lost 6 bases, and 10 bases had no gene match. The CDR3 loop spans 16 amino acids. Germline V gives CDR1 ENHRY, CDR2 SYGVKD. This chain's CDR3 is CAIRKALQGGTDTQYF. The CDR3 DNA is TGTGCCATCAGGAAAGCCCTCCAGGGGGGCACAGATACGCAGTATTTT.

This clonotype has ten or more counts. The V and J genes are TRBV20-1 and TRBJ2-3; D is unresolved. CDR1 is DFQATT, CDR2 SNEGSKA, per germline (reference sequence). This CDR3 is 13 amino acids long. The ends were cut back, 4 bases at V and 7 bases at J, with 15 bases in the middle. The DNA of the CDR3 is TGCAGTGCTAACATCCAGTGGGTAAATACGCAGTATTTT. It specifies CSANIQWVNTQYF.

This clonotype appeared a few times. The chain couples TRBV7-9 to TRBJ1-6; D unresolved. Germline assignment: CDR1 SEHNR and CDR2 FQNEAQ (reference sequence). The CDR3 length is 16 residues. Between the trimmed V and J ends, which lost 5 bases and 9 bases, there was a span of 20 bases. Here the CDR3 DNA reads TGTGCCAGCAGCCTCGGTCAGCAGCCCTATGGTTCACCCCTCCACTTT. It encodes CASSLGQQPYGSPLHF.

This clonotype came up many times. The V call is TRBV19, the J call TRBJ1-2, with 10 nucleotides matching TRBD1. J gave up 7 bases and V 3 bases, and 5 bases lay outside the gene matches. The CDR3 loop spans 14 amino acids. Germline CDR1 and CDR2: LNHDA and SQIVND (reference sequence). This chain's CDR3 is CASSIPGQGSGYTF. The CDR3 DNA follows: TGTGCCAGTAGTATTCCGGGACAGGGGAGTGGCTACACCTTC.

This clonotype was seen repeatedly, ten times or more. The V gene is TRBV6-5, the J gene TRBJ1-2; D gene uncertain. Trimming shortened V by 5 bases and J by 4 bases, and 20 bases separated the two germline ends. The CDR3 has 16 amino acids. Per germline, CDR1 MNHEY and CDR2 SVGAGI. The CDR3 DNA is TGTGCCAGCAGTCTTACTATACCTCCCACGGGCTATGGCTACACCTTC. Translated, it gives CASSLTIPPTGYGYTF.

This clonotype occurred many times. The J gene is TRBJ2-3, the V gene TRBV28; 12 bases map to TRBD1. The ends lost 7 bases at V and 7 bases at J; junction bases unmatched: 15. Germline-derived CDR1 and CDR2 are MDHEN and SYDVKM. The CDR3 sequence is 17 residues long. CDR3: CASTKFPRDRGPNTQYF. CDR3 in DNA: TGTGCCAGCACTAAATTTCCCCGGGACAGGGGGCCGAATACGCAGTATTTT. The full variable domain, completed using reference TRBV28 and TRBJ2-3, is DVKVTQSSRYLVKRTGEKVFLECVQDMDHENMFWYRQDPGLGLRLIYFSYDVKMKEKGDIPEGYSVSREKKERFSLILESASTNQTSMYLCASTKFPRDRGPNTQYFGPGTRLTVL.

This clonotype was seen ten or more times. The chain uses TRBV7-2 and TRBJ2-4, with 10 nucleotides matching TRBD1. The germline CDR1 and CDR2 sequences are SGHTA and FQGNSA. V lost 5 bases and J lost 0; bases outside the gene matches: 7. This CDR3 is 17 amino acids long. CDR3 amino acids: CASSPGQGILAKNIQYF. DNA for the CDR3: TGTGCCAGCAGCCCGGGACAGGGGATTCTAGCCAAAAACATTCAGTACTTC.

This clonotype has at least ten counts. The rearrangement uses TRBV28 and TRBJ2-3; TRBD2 aligns across 15 bases. The trim removed 0 bases at V and 0 bases at J, leaving 7 bases unmatched. Per the germline V gene, CDR1 is MDHEN and CDR2 is SYDVKM. The CDR3 sequence is 20 residues long. CDR3 region: CASSLWGLAGGSYSTDTQYF. CDR3 nucleotide sequence: TGTGCCAGCAGTTTATGGGGACTAGCGGGGGGCTCATACAGCACAGATACGCAGTATTTT. The full variable domain, rest sourced from reference TRBV28 and TRBJ2-3, is DVKVTQSSRYLVKRTGEKVFLECVQDMDHENMFWYRQDPGLGLRLIYFSYDVKMKEKGDIPEGYSVSREKKERFSLILESASTNQTSMYLCASSLWGLAGGSYSTDTQYFGPGTRLTVL.

This clonotype was seen more than once but under ten times. This chain uses TRBV28 with TRBJ2-3; D unclear. The CDR3 runs 14 residues. Trimming pared 7 bases from V and 6 bases from J, leaving 17 bases between. The V gene's germline CDR1 is MDHEN and CDR2 SYDVKM. In DNA, the CDR3 is TGTGCCAGCATTGAAACAGACCTCGGGGATACGCAGTATTTT. Protein: CASIETDLGDTQYF.

This clonotype was observed many times. The chain has TRBV5-5 and TRBJ1-6; D is ambiguous. Trimming left V 3 bases short and J 10 bases short, with 14 bases between. This CDR3 is 14 amino acids long. CDR1 and CDR2 (germline): SGHKS, YYEKEE (reference sequence). CDR3 DNA: TGTGCCAGCAGCTGGGAGCTATACGGGTCACCCCTCCACTTT. This codes for CASSWELYGSPLHF.

This clonotype came up many times. This sequence joins TRBV6-6 and TRBJ2-4; 13 nucleotides line up with TRBD2. The trim removed 6 bases at V and 2 bases at J, leaving 10 bases unmatched. This CDR3 spans 18 amino acids. Germline loops: CDR1 MNHNY, CDR2 SVGAGI (reference sequence). CDR3 DNA sequence: TGTGCCAGCAGCTGGGGAACTAGCGGGGGGGCATCCAAAAACATTCAGTACTTC. Encoded protein: CASSWGTSGGASKNIQYF.

This clonotype showed up many times. The J gene is TRBJ2-3, the V gene TRBV5-1; 7 bases fit TRBD1. V trimming: 6 bases; J trimming: 1 base; junction bases outside the gene matches: 5. Germline V gene data show CDR1 as SGHRS and CDR2 as YFSETQ. CDR3 length: 14 residues. The CDR3 DNA reads as TGCGCCAGCAAAACAGGGGAAGGCACAGATACGCAGTATTTT. This sequence encodes CASKTGEGTDTQYF.

This clonotype has ten or more counts. The chain couples TRBV2 to TRBJ1-1; D is unresolved. V lost 7 bases and J lost 4, with 7 bases in between. This CDR3 has 11 residues. Germline CDR1 and CDR2: SNHLY and FYNNEI. CDR3: CASNKGTEAFF. The CDR3 coding sequence is TGTGCCAGCAACAAGGGCACTGAAGCTTTCTTT. The variable domain in full, completed from reference TRBV2 and TRBJ1-1, reads EPEVTQTPSHQVTQMGQEVILRCVPISNHLYFYWYRQILGQKVEFLVSFYNNEISEKSEIFDDQFSVERPDGSNFTLKIRSTKLEDSAMYFCASNKGTEAFFGQGTRLTVV.

This clonotype was detected ten times or more. The chain combines TRBV3-1 with TRBJ2-3, with D possibly TRBD2 on 5 matching bases. CDR1 and CDR2 from the germline V gene are LGHDT and YNNKEL (reference sequence). The ends were cut back, 0 bases at V and 6 bases at J, with 13 bases in the middle. This CDR3 region has 15 residues. The CDR3 coding sequence is TGTGCCAGCAGCCAAGAGTATCGGGGATACGATACGCAGTATTTT. Translating gives CASSQEYRGYDTQYF.

The gene calls are TRBV5-1 and TRBJ1-1; no reliable D call. The germline V gene encodes CDR1 SGHRS and CDR2 YFSETQ. The CDR3 length is 15 residues. Trimming pared 3 bases from V and 7 bases from J, leaving 19 bases between. CDR3 sequence reads: CASSYATNLGGEAFF. In DNA, the CDR3 is TGCGCCAGCAGCTACGCGACAAACCTTGGAGGTGAAGCTTTCTTT. The full variable domain, completed using reference TRBV5-1 and TRBJ1-1, is KAGVTQTPRYLIKTRGQQVTLSCSPISGHRSVSWYQQTPGQGLQFLFEYFSETQRNKGNFPGRFSGRQFSNSRSEMNVSTLELGDSALYLCASSYATNLGGEAFFGQGTRLTVV.

This clonotype occurred a few times. The chain is built from TRBV29-1 and TRBJ2-1; the D is unclear. The CDR3 is 12 residues long. From germline, CDR1 is SQVTM and CDR2 ANQGSEA. Trimming removed 2 bases from V and 4 bases from J, with 6 bases in between. Here the CDR3 DNA reads TGCAGCGTTGAAAAACAGTACAATGAGCAGTTCTTC. Protein product: CSVEKQYNEQFF.

The chain carries TRBV7-3 and TRBJ2-7, with D perhaps TRBD2 (6 bases). Trimming took 3 bases from V and 6 from J, leaving 12 bases between them. Germline CDR1 reads SGHTA; CDR2 reads FQGTGA. CDR3 size: 13 residues. In nucleotides, the CDR3 is TGTGCCAGCAGCTTCTCCGGGAGCCTCGAGCAGTACTTC. Its protein is CASSFSGSLEQYF.

This clonotype was observed many times. The chain employs TRBV5-1 and TRBJ1-2, with D maybe TRBD1 (5 bases). V lost 4 bases to trimming and J lost 5 bases, with 12 bases between them. The CDR3 extends over 13 amino acids. The germline gives CDR1 SGHRS, CDR2 YFSETQ. CDR3 protein: CASSVTAVYGYTF. For the CDR3, the DNA is TGCGCCAGCAGCGTGACAGCGGTATATGGCTACACCTTC. Together with reference TRBV5-1 and TRBJ1-2, the CDR3 gives the full variable domain: KAGVTQTPRYLIKTRGQQVTLSCSPISGHRSVSWYQQTPGQGLQFLFEYFSETQRNKGNFPGRFSGRQFSNSRSEMNVSTLELGDSALYLCASSVTAVYGYTFGSGTRLTVV.

The rearrangement links TRBV3-1 to TRBJ1-4, with D unclear. The CDR3 is 12 amino acids. V was trimmed by 3 bases and J by 8 bases, leaving 7 bases between them. Germline loops: CDR1 LGHDT, CDR2 YNNKEL (reference sequence). DNA of the CDR3: TGTGCCAGCAGCCAGACGGGAGAAAAACTGTTTTTT. Its translation: CASSQTGEKLFF.

This clonotype was counted many times. V gene TRBV20-1 combines with J gene TRBJ2-7; 9 positions match TRBD2. CDR3 size: 15 residues. Germline-derived CDR1 and CDR2 are DFQATT and SNEGSKA (reference sequence). V shed 0 bases, J shed 5 bases, and the junction held 8 bases outside the gene matches. The CDR3 spells CSARERLAGIDEQYF. For the CDR3, the DNA is TGCAGTGCTAGAGAGCGGCTAGCGGGGATTGACGAGCAGTACTTC.

This clonotype was observed many times. The chain recombines TRBV20-1 with TRBJ2-7; tentatively, D is TRBD1 (5 bases). CDR3 size: 13 residues. The germline V gene encodes CDR1 DFQATT and CDR2 SNEGSKA (reference sequence). V shed 2 bases and J shed 3 bases, with 11 bases lying between them. CDR3 coding DNA: TGCAGTGCTAGACAGGGAATGATCTACGAGCAGTACTTC. Amino acids: CSARQGMIYEQYF.